This entry features one TCR beta chain sequence. Its binding antigen is unknown. Per-nucleotide qualities are absent, and no much larger clonotype sits a single base away. The data stem from a study of cytomegalovirus exposure and HLA in healthy donors (dated by TCRdb to about 2017). For context, the study as a whole: An earlier analysis of several hundred of the donors reported approximately 260 Gb of sequence data and around 110 million unique TCR beta sequences obtained from roughly 180 million T cells. Approximately 310 gigabases of sequencing data and 78 million or so unique TCR sequences were included in an early release covering 550 to 800 HLA-typed donors. Among the approximately 430 genotyped donors, around 79% belonged to the genetic ancestry cluster associated with self-reported Caucasian donors. The study aimed to test whether cataloging public T cell receptors could reveal signatures of past pathogen exposure. The study used immunosequencing to profile the T cell repertoires of approximately 630 subjects and linked those repertoires to cytomegalovirus serostatus. A separate validation cohort of roughly 130 different subjects was used in addition to the roughly 670-subject first cohort. The study combined high-throughput TCR immunosequencing, statistical association of individual TCRs with disease status, and machine learning to predict cytomegalovirus infection status. In a later analysis, previously published TCR beta repertoires from several hundred donors were re-analyzed and high-resolution HLA genotyping was added so that TCR occurrence patterns could be studied. Rather than using new phenotypic data, the later analysis identified candidate immune exposures from TCR beta sequences and from how often those sequences occurred across donors. An earlier analysis of 450 to 750 of the donors used high-throughput TCR beta sequencing to judge whether each TCR beta V gene segment behaved as functional or pseudogenic. Alongside the repertoire data, information on donor age, sex, ethnicity and CMV serostatus was compiled. A later genetic analysis used genome-wide SNP genotypes for about three fifths of the 666 donors, treating that subset as a discovery cohort. Every discovery cohort repertoire had been produced on one sequencing platform. HLA typing covered class I and class II loci at four-digit resolution. Typing coverage differed by locus: A, B, C, DRB1 and DQB1 were typed in roughly 620-640 donors, DQA1 in roughly 500, DPA1 in 600 to 610, and DPB1 in 472. About five DR-DQ haplotypes were treated as single units for association and clustering because of strong linkage in the cohort. On average, around 200,000 unique TCR beta nucleotide sequences were sequenced per donor among some 430 genotyped donors of the cohort, with roughly 20% of those sequences being non-productive. The research as a whole found: According to a later analysis, most CMV-associated TCR beta chains appeared to be HLA-restricted, and the HLA associations seemed to be driven largely by CMV exposure. Compared with the approximately 710-donor mean, donors in an Asian-associated ancestry cluster had fewer N-insertions in productive TCRs, according to a later genetic analysis. At a false discovery rate of 0.05, a later analysis linked fewer than 20,000 TCR beta sequences to specific HLA alleles. In a later analysis, HLA-associated TCR beta chains showed more clonal expansion and lower generation probabilities than non-associated chains that were equally common. In both the original and validation cohorts, the classifier was reported to diagnose cytomegalovirus status with high specificity and sensitivity. The sequencing pipeline was judged likely to have produced a cluster of highly shared sequence variants as a technical artifact. In a later genetic analysis, a missense DCLRE1C variant was associated with V-gene and J-gene trimming of TCR beta chains, and the association was replicated in an independent cohort. Because the 87-base-pair reads could not distinguish some IMGT-functional V segments, including TRBV6-2 and TRBV6-3, those segments were excluded. Three of the identified cytomegalovirus-associated TCR beta chains were confirmed in vitro to be specific for cytomegalovirus antigens. In this cohort, only TCR beta chains were sequenced, and detectable features were limited by the absence of alpha or paired-chain data. For the cohort, immune exposure information was limited to CMV serostatus. According to a later analysis, TCR association rates differed among HLA loci, with DRB1 alleles showing the most associated TCRs and HLA-C alleles showing the fewest. Broadly in line with IMGT annotations, most TCR beta V segments showed up in productive rearrangements about 90% or about 30% of the time in an earlier analysis of several hundred of the donors. HLA typing was unavailable for some donors at each locus, so association tests used only the typed subset. Linkage disequilibrium might explain the correlated functional status among segregating V segments, but an unknown experimental factor could not be ruled out. When HLA alleles, especially DR and DQ, strongly co-occurred, TCR associations were difficult to assign to individual alleles. The study listed 164 TCR beta chains as associated with cytomegalovirus. Presence/absence analyses assumed roughly uniform sequencing depth across donors, an assumption that may not hold. In a later analysis, several top co-occurrence clusters were reported to appear linked to parvovirus B19, influenza, CMV and Epstein-Barr virus. A further reported finding was that TCR beta sequences accurately predicted the HLA-A and HLA-B alleles for most subjects in the first cohort. The authors suggested that the approach could potentially be generalized to other disease states and immunological phenotypes. Most TCR sequences were seen in very few donors, while some public TCRs were found in many individuals. Because counts were too low, roughly 17 rarely observed V segments, including chromosome 9 orphons, were left out of the earlier analysis of 587 of the donors.

For CDR1 and CDR2, the germline V gene lists SQVTM and ANQGSEA. A distance of 9 bases separates the germline ends of V and J, which lose 3 bases and 3 bases respectively. Including the terminal cysteine and phenylalanine, the CDR3 comprises 12 residues. Kept here is only the CDR3 DNA, which spans 36 bases and is read in frame from base 1. The cohort comprised hundreds of healthy bone marrow donors. All cohort members were sampled while nominally healthy, although unrecorded immune exposures were likely present. The donor was CMV seronegative and belonged to the group of over 300 seronegative cohort members. A peripheral blood sample was provided by each donor, and peripheral blood mononuclear cells were used for TCR beta sequencing. The Qiagen DNeasy Blood Extraction Kit was used to extract genomic DNA from the blood cell samples. The library relied on the immunoSEQ multiplex PCR assay. For the multiplex PCR, a mixture combining 60 forward primers for TCR Vbeta segments and 13 reverse primers for TCR Jbeta segments was used. Amplification of the CDR3 region of rearranged TCR beta genes was performed with a multiplex PCR assay on genomic DNA. On the Illumina HiSeq System, the amplified TCR beta libraries were sequenced as 87-base-pair reads. The source study handled its data this way. A later analysis counted about 82 million unique TCR beta chains across the 600 to 850 repertoires, and about 10 million of these chains were shared by at least two donors. To remove PCR and sequencing errors, raw reads were error-corrected and collapsed into unique sequences using a nearest-neighbor algorithm that merged closely related sequences. V, D and J gene segments were assigned by aligning CDR3 sequences to IMGT reference sequences. Each retained sequence needed at least a six-nucleotide match to both a V gene segment and a J gene segment. A rearrangement counted as productive if the CDR3 had no stop codons and remained in frame with V and J, and every other rearrangement counted as non-productive. CDR3 was defined by IMGT convention, running from the second conserved V-encoded cysteine to the conserved J-encoded phenylalanine. Sequences without an unambiguous match to a single V gene segment were excluded from the earlier analysis of approximately 560 of the donors. An earlier analysis of approximately 590 of the donors called V segments functional above 56.7% productive rearrangements and segregating when the between-donor standard deviation exceeded 5%. To diagnose cytomegalovirus status from the catalog of TCR beta chain sequences, a statistical classification framework was built. V and J gene assignment, in a later analysis, came from comparing TCR nucleotide sequences with IMGT/GENE-DB human TR gene sequences. In a later analysis, CDR3 sequences and most-parsimonious VDJ recombination scenarios were assigned using the TCRdist pipeline. A later analysis defined each TCR beta chain by its CDR3 amino acid sequence plus V-gene family, and excluded reads lacking a unique V-gene family. In a later analysis, 450 to 600 highly shared, low-generation-probability nucleotide sequences were removed to address suspected cross-contamination and a sequencing artifact. A later analysis calculated a clonal expansion index for each public chain from normalized within-repertoire ranks of inferred template counts. Generation probabilities in a later analysis came from a VDJ recombination model fitted to out-of-frame rearrangements, and those results were checked against IGoR. Hypergeometric tests were used in a later analysis to score TCR-TCR, TCR-HLA and TCR-CMV co-occurrence, with a repertoire-size bias correction applied to the TCR pairs. To estimate false discovery rates, a later analysis permuted the HLA or CMV assignments 20 times. In a later analysis, co-occurring TCRs were grouped using DBSCAN, and TCRdist sequence similarity was added for clustering within HLA-allele-positive subsets. For co-occurrence clustering, repertoires with fewer than 30,000 or more than 120,000 public chains were excluded, along with five repertoires with anomalous nucleotide sharing. TCRdb re-hosts the immuneACCESS table, in-frame sequences only. Its copies lack some clones; in the studies checked, an unresolved V gene accounts for under half of them, and the cause for the rest is not known. V and J calls and clone size follow that table, whereas D and trimming were derived from the DNA. This sample holds about 160,000 clones; roughly 80% were observed only once. The ten most abundant clones make up around 2.5% of the sample.

Sequencing was performed on PBMCs. The sequence was obtained from a female donor in good health and CMV-seronegative. The chain was built from TRBV29-1 and TRBJ2-7; the D gene assignment is ambiguous. At the DNA level, the sequence is TGCAGCGTTGAGAGCGCCAACTACGAGCAGTACTTC. Its coded protein is CSVESANYEQYF.